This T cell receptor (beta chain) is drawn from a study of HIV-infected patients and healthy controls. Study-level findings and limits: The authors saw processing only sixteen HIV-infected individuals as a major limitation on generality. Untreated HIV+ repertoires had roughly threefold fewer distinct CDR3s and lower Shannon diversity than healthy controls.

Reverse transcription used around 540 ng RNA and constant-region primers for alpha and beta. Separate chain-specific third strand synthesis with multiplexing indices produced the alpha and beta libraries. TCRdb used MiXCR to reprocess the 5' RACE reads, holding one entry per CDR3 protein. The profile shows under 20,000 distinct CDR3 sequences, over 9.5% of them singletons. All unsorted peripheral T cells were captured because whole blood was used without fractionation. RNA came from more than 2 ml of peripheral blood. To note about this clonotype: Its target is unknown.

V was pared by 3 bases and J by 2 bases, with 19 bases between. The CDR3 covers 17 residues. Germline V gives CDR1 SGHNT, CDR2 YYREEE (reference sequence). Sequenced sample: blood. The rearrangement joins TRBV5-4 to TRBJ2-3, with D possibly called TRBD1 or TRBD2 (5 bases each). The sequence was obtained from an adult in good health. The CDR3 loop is CASSSPPGPDFTDTQYF. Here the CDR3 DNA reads TGTGCCAGCAGCTCGCCGCCGGGACCGGATTTCACAGATACGCAGTATTTT.